The 26 T cell receptor beta chains in this list originate from one sample, sequenced in a study of blood T cells in healthy people across ages. For the second PCR, which ran for about 6 to 11 cycles, a sample-barcoded 5' primer and a J-beta primer mix were used. MiXCR was run by TCRdb on the 5' RACE reads, yielding one entry per CDR3 protein. Among roughly 640,000 distinct CDR3 sequences listed, approximately 30% were seen once. Input material: blood. The receptors shown here come from an elderly woman in good health.

This clonotype was observed a few times. A much larger clone sits a single nucleotide away, making a read error possible. The rearrangement uses TRBV4-3 and TRBJ2-1; 8 bases align to TRBD1. The CDR3 totals 16 residues. Germline-derived CDR1 and CDR2 are LGHNA and YSLEER. Losses at the gene ends were 0 bases for V and 12 bases for J; bases not matched to a gene: 13. The CDR3 DNA sequence: TGCGCCAGCAGCCAAGATCTCGCAGGGGGCGGACATGGGCAGTTCTTC. Protein: CASSQDLAGGGHGQFF.

This clonotype has at least ten counts. The rearrangement uses TRBV12-3 or TRBV12-4 and TRBJ2-3; 7 nucleotides align to TRBD2. Losses at the gene ends were 2 bases for V and 5 bases for J; bases not matched to a gene: 13. The length of the CDR3 is 17 residues. In DNA, the CDR3 is TGTGCCAGCAGTTTATGGGGTCGACGGGGGGACTTAGATACGCAGTATTTT. It encodes CASSLWGRRGDLDTQYF.

This clonotype was seen only a few times. CDR3 loop: CASSVQVANSPLHF. Written as DNA, the CDR3 is TGTGCCAGCAGCGTACAGGTCGCAAATTCACCCCTCCACTTT. The chain couples TRBV9 to TRBJ1-6; no reliable D call. Germline assignment: CDR1 SGDLS and CDR2 YYNGEE. This CDR3 is built from 14 residues. V was pared by 1 base and J by 7 bases, with 9 bases between.

This clonotype was seen ten or more times. V gene TRBV15 combines with J gene TRBJ2-1; 7 nucleotides match TRBD1. The germline V gene has CDR1 LNHNV and CDR2 YYDKDF (reference sequence). The CDR3 runs 15 residues. V was pared by 5 bases and J by 4 bases, with 8 bases of the junction left unmatched. CDR3 sequence: CATSGDSTLYNEQFF. DNA for the CDR3: TGTGCCACCAGCGGGGACAGTACCTTATACAATGAGCAGTTCTTC. The whole variable domain, filled in from reference TRBV15 and TRBJ2-1, reads DAMVIQNPRYQVTQFGKPVTLSCSQTLNHNVMYWYQQKSSQAPKLLFHYYDKDFNNEADTPDNFQSRRPNTSFCFLDIRSPGLGDTAMYLCATSGDSTLYNEQFFGPGTRLTVL.

This clonotype was recorded at least ten times. The J gene is TRBJ1-2, the V gene TRBV12-3 or TRBV12-4; 10 positions match TRBD1. V was clipped by 4 bases and J by 8 bases; unmatched bases: 4. The CDR3 runs 13 residues. The CDR3 sequence is CASSSTGGWGYTF. CDR3 sequence (DNA): TGTGCCAGCAGTTCGACAGGGGGCTGGGGCTACACCTTC.

This clonotype came up many times. This chain links TRBV20-1 with TRBJ1-2, with D perhaps TRBD1 (6 bases). The CDR3 totals 14 residues. The V gene lost 5 bases and the J gene lost 2 bases, with 15 bases spanning the gap. Germline loops: CDR1 DFQATT, CDR2 SNEGSKA (reference sequence). The chain's CDR3 is CSAWGPTGNYGYTF. In nucleotides, the CDR3 is TGCAGTGCTTGGGGGCCCACAGGGAACTATGGCTACACCTTC.

This clonotype showed up just a few times. The chain links TRBV25-1 to TRBJ1-2; 9 bases agree with TRBD1. This CDR3 is 16 amino acids long. CDR1 and CDR2 from the germline V gene are MGHDK and SYGVNS. V lost 1 base and J lost 6; bases outside the gene matches: 9. CDR3 protein: CASSEFGQGRLNGYTF. As DNA, the CDR3 is TGTGCCAGCAGTGAATTTGGACAGGGGAGGTTGAATGGCTACACCTTC.

A few counts support this clonotype. The V gene is TRBV7-6, the J gene TRBJ1-3, with no clear D. Germline V CDR1 and CDR2: SGHVS, FNYEAQ. The CDR3 extends over 19 amino acids. Trimming cost V 4 bases and J 0 bases, with 22 bases left between them. Here the CDR3 reads CASSSVRWLPGSSGNTIYF. As DNA, the CDR3 is TGTGCCAGCAGCTCCGTTCGGTGGCTGCCGGGGAGCTCTGGAAACACCATATATTTT. Supplemented by reference TRBV7-6 and TRBJ1-3, the full variable domain reads GAGVSQSPRYKVTKRGQDVALRCDPISGHVSLYWYRQALGQGPEFLTYFNYEAQQDKSGLPNDRFSAERPEGSISTLTIQRTEQRDSAMYRCASSSVRWLPGSSGNTIYFGEGSWLTVV.

This clonotype showed up many times. This sequence joins TRBV29-1 and TRBJ2-5, with a possible D match to TRBD2 (6 bases). Germline V gene sequence: CDR1 SQVTM, CDR2 ANQGSEA. The CDR3 length is 11 residues. V shed 7 bases and J shed 6 bases, with 12 bases lying between them. The CDR3 sequence: CSAGAGKTQYF. CDR3 DNA sequence: TGCAGCGCCGGGGCGGGGAAGACCCAGTACTTC.

This clonotype appeared a few times. The chain combines TRBV5-1 with TRBJ1-6; perhaps TRBD1 as D (5 bases). Germline-derived CDR1 and CDR2 are SGHRS and YFSETQ. V was cut by 0 bases and J by 12 bases, with 10 bases left in between. The CDR3 extends over 13 amino acids. CDR3 nucleotides: TGCGCCAGCAGCTTGGACCGGGGGGTACCCCTCCACTTT. Translating it yields CASSLDRGVPLHF.

CDR3 coding DNA: TGTGCCTGGAGTGACCCAGGTACGCAGTATTTT. Translation gives CAWSDPGTQYF. The chain recombines TRBV30 with TRBJ2-3; D remains unclear. CDR3 length: 11 amino acids. Germline V lookup: CDR1 GTSNPN, CDR2 SVGIG (reference sequence). The V end was cut by 1 base, the J end by 8 bases, with 7 bases between.

The chain is built from TRBV20-1 and TRBJ1-2; weak D call: TRBD1 (5 bases). The CDR3 runs 12 residues. In germline, CDR1 is DFQATT, CDR2 SNEGSKA (reference sequence). Deletions cut 5 bases from V and 6 bases from J, with 13 bases between. The CDR3 loop reads CSAPWGRDGYTF. The DNA of the CDR3 is TGCAGTGCTCCATGGGGGAGAGATGGCTACACCTTC.

There are many counts of this clonotype. V gene TRBV7-2 combines with J gene TRBJ2-1; 16 bases line up with TRBD2. The CDR3 loop spans 16 amino acids. The junction had 8 bases not matched to a gene; V was cut back by 5 bases and J by 10 bases. Germline V gene data show CDR1 as SGHTA and CDR2 as FQGNSA. CDR3 residues: CASSIGTSGGAREQFF. The CDR3, as DNA: TGTGCCAGCAGCATAGGGACTAGCGGGGGGGCCAGAGAGCAGTTCTTC. Full variable domain (missing parts from reference TRBV7-2 and TRBJ2-1): GAGVSQSPSNKVTEKGKDVELRCDPISGHTALYWYRQSLGQGLEFLIYFQGNSAPDKSGLPSDRFSAERTGGSVSTLTIQRTQQEDSAVYLCASSIGTSGGAREQFFGPGTRLTVL.

V usage is TRBV20-1 and J usage is TRBJ2-3; D unresolved. This CDR3 has 15 amino acids. Deletions cut 6 bases from V and 0 bases from J, with 16 bases between. The germline V gene has CDR1 DFQATT and CDR2 SNEGSKA (reference sequence). The CDR3 nucleotides read TGCAGTGCCATCACACCCATTCCTAGCACAGATACGCAGTATTTT. Translating gives CSAITPIPSTDTQYF.

There are many counts of this clonotype. This sequence joins TRBV5-1 and TRBJ1-1, with D perhaps matching TRBD1 (5 bases). Looked up from germline, CDR1 is SGHRS and CDR2 is YFSETQ. The CDR3 has 16 amino acids. The V and J ends lost 0 bases and 10 bases respectively, with 22 bases between them. The CDR3 DNA follows: TGCGCCAGCAGCTTGGGGCAGGGAGAAGGTCTTGAGGTAGCTTTCTTT. Translating it yields CASSLGQGEGLEVAFF.

The DNA for the CDR3 is TGTGCCAGCACCGGGGGGAGAACTAGCACAGATACGCAGTATTTT. Amino acid sequence: CASTGGRTSTDTQYF. The J gene is TRBJ2-3, the V gene TRBV28; 7 bases are shared with TRBD2. Germline assignment: CDR1 MDHEN and CDR2 SYDVKM. J was trimmed by 0 bases and V by 7 bases; bases with no gene match: 7. This CDR3 is 15 amino acids long.

This clonotype came up many times. CDR3 DNA: TGTGCCAGCAGTTACTCTCTTCTAGTCAATGAGCAGTTCTTC. Encoded protein: CASSYSLLVNEQFF. The chain recombines TRBV6-5 with TRBJ2-1; D call uncertain. This CDR3 is 14 amino acids long. The germline V and J ends were trimmed by 0 bases and 6 bases, with 9 bases remaining between them. Germline V gives CDR1 MNHEY, CDR2 SVGAGI.

This clonotype showed up many times. The chain recombines TRBV6-2 or TRBV6-3 with TRBJ1-4, with a tentative D call TRBD1 (5 bases). V lost 6 bases, J lost 5 bases, and 16 bases lay in between. The CDR3 sequence is 15 residues long. Germline loops: CDR1 MNHEY, CDR2 SVGEGT. CDR3 sequence (DNA): TGTGCCAGCAGGAGAGACAGATCTTCAAATGAAAAACTGTTTTTT. Amino acids: CASRRDRSSNEKLFF.

This clonotype has a count of ten or more. The chain uses TRBV5-1 and TRBJ2-3; possibly TRBD1 for D (5 bases). The CDR3 has 15 amino acids. Germline CDR1 SGHRS, CDR2 YFSETQ. The germline V and J ends were trimmed by 0 bases and 7 bases, with 15 bases remaining between them. The CDR3 DNA reads TGCGCCAGCAGCTTGGAACTCAGGGTGGGAAATACGCAGTATTTT. It yields the protein CASSLELRVGNTQYF.

The chain couples TRBV7-8 to TRBJ1-1; D not certain. Germline V gives CDR1 SGHVS, CDR2 FQNEAQ. The CDR3 covers 13 residues. V was cut by 2 bases and J by 5 bases, with 9 bases left in between. This CDR3 is CASSLRRVTEAFF. DNA of the CDR3: TGTGCCAGCAGCTTACGACGGGTAACTGAAGCTTTCTTT. Complete variable domain (other parts from reference TRBV7-8 and TRBJ1-1): GAGVSQSPRYKVAKRGQDVALRCDPISGHVSLFWYQQALGQGPEFLTYFQNEAQLDKSGLPSDRFFAERPEGSVSTLKIQRTQQEDSAVYLCASSLRRVTEAFFGQGTRLTVV.

This clonotype has at least ten counts. This rearrangement joins TRBV5-1 to TRBJ2-3, with D possibly TRBD2 on 6 matching bases. V lost 0 bases, J lost 2 bases, and 10 bases lay in between. The length of the CDR3 is 15 residues. Germline assignment: CDR1 SGHRS and CDR2 YFSETQ. CDR3 sequence: CASSLAGLFTDTQYF. The CDR3 region has the DNA TGCGCCAGCAGCTTGGCGGGACTCTTCACAGATACGCAGTATTTT.

Ten or more counts support this clonotype. The rearrangement uses TRBV13 and TRBJ2-1, with no clear D. Trimming cost V 0 bases and J 6 bases, with 12 bases left between them. Germline assignment: CDR1 PRHDT and CDR2 FYEKMQ (reference sequence). The CDR3 is 15 residues long. CDR3 coding DNA: TGTGCCAGCAGCTTAGGTCACATGAATTCCAATGAGCAGTTCTTC. Translated, it gives CASSLGHMNSNEQFF.

This clonotype has at least ten counts. The chain joins TRBV7-3 to TRBJ2-1, with D perhaps TRBD1 or TRBD2 (5 bases each). Per germline, CDR1 SGHTA and CDR2 FQGTGA. The length of the CDR3 is 15 residues. Trimming took 1 base from V and 2 from J, leaving 9 bases between them. DNA of the CDR3: TGTGCCAGCAGCTTAATGGGGGAACCCTACAATGAGCAGTTCTTC. Protein: CASSLMGEPYNEQFF.

In regard to this clonotype: A much larger clone lies one base from this, so it may be a read error. V is TRBV30 and J is TRBJ2-5, with 8 bases that match TRBD2. V was clipped by 2 bases and J by 5 bases; unmatched bases: 4. This CDR3 is built from 13 residues. The germline CDR1 and CDR2 sequences are GTSNPN and SVGIG (reference sequence). This CDR3 reads CAWSIRLAETQYF. The CDR3 bases are TGTGCCTGGAGTATACGACTAGCGGAGACCCAGTACTTC.

This clonotype was counted between two and nine times. The chain recombines TRBV27 with TRBJ1-2; D is undetermined. CDR1 MNHEY and CDR2 SMNVEV come from the germline V gene (reference sequence). The V gene lost 5 bases and the J gene lost 7 bases, with 14 bases spanning the gap. The CDR3 spans 13 residues. The CDR3 DNA sequence: TGTGCCAGCAGTATTACCCACAGTCGTGGCTACACCTTC. This sequence encodes CASSITHSRGYTF.

A note on this clonotype: A much larger clone sits a single nucleotide away, making a read error possible. The chain has TRBV5-1 and TRBJ2-3; possible D gene TRBD2, 5 bases. V shed 4 bases and J shed 0 bases, with 12 bases lying between them. The CDR3 extends over 15 amino acids. Germline CDR1 SGHRS, CDR2 YFSETQ. For the CDR3, the DNA is TGCGCCAGCAGCGTCCAGAGGGCGAGCACAGATACGCAGTATTTT. Residues: CASSVQRASTDTQYF. Combining the CDR3 with reference TRBV5-1 and TRBJ2-3 gives the whole variable domain KAGVTQTPRYLIKTRGQQVTLSCSPISGHRSVSWYQQTPGQGLQFLFEYFSETQRNKGNFPGRFSGRQFSNSRSEMNVSTLELGDSALYLCASSVQRASTDTQYFGPGTRLTVL.